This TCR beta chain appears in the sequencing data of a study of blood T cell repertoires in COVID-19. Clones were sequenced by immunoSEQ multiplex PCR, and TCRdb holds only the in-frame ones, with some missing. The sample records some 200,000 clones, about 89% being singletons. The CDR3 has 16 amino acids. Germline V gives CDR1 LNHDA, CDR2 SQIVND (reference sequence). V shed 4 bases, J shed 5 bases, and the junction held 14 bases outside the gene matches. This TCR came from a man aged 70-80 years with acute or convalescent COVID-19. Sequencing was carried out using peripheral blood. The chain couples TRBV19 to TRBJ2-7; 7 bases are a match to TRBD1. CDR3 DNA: TGTGCCAGTAGTACACCTTGGGGCCAGGGGGACAACGAGCAGTACTTC. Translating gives CASSTPWGQGDNEQYF.